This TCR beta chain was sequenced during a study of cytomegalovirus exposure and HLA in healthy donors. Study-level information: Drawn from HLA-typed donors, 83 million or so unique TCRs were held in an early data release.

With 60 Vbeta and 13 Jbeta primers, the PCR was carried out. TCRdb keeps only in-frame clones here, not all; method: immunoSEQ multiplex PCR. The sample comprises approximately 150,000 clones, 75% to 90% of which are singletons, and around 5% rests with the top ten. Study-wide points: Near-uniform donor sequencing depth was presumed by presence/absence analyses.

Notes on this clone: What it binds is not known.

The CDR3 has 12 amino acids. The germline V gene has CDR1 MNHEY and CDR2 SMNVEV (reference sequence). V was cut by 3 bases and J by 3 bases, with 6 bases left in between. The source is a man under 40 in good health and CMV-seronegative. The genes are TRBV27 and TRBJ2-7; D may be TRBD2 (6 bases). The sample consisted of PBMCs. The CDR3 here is CASSLRGYEQYF. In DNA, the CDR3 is TGTGCCAGCAGTTTGCGGGGCTACGAGCAGTACTTC.